This T cell receptor (beta chain) was captured by sequencing in a study of T cell responses to AZD1222 COVID-19 vaccine. Sequenced by immunoSEQ multiplex PCR; TCRdb stores in-frame clones only, minus some. Of some 130,000 clones in the sample, roughly 89% were seen once. V was pared by 6 bases and J by 5 bases, with 8 bases of the junction left unmatched. The CDR3 is 15 amino acids. Germline lookup yields CDR1 MRHNA and CDR2 SNTAGT. Sequences were derived from peripheral blood, sampled on day 0 of AZD1222 vaccination. The chain has TRBV6-4 and TRBJ2-1, with 9 bases matching TRBD2. The sequence was obtained from an adult in good health. The CDR3 DNA is TGTGCCAGCAGGGGCGGGCTAGCGGGGCACAATGAGCAGTTCTTC. Protein sequence: CASRGGLAGHNEQFF.